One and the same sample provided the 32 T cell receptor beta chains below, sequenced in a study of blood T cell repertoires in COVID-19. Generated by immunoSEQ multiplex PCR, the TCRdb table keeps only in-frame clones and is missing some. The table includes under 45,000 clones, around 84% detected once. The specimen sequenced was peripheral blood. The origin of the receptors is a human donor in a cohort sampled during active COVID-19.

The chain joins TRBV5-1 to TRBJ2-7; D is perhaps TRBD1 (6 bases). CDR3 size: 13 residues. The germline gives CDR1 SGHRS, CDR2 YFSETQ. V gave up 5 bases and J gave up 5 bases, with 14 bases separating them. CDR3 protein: CASSNRERDEQYF. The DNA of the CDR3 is TGCGCCAGCAGTAACAGGGAGCGAGACGAGCAGTACTTC. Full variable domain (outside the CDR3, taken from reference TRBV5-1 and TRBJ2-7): KAGVTQTPRYLIKTRGQQVTLSCSPISGHRSVSWYQQTPGQGLQFLFEYFSETQRNKGNFPGRFSGRQFSNSRSEMNVSTLELGDSALYLCASSNRERDEQYFGPGTRLTVT.

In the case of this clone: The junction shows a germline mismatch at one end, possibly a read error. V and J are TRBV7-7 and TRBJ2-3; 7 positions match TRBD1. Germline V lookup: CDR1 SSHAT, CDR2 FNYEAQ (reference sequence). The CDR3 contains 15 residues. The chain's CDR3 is CASSLTQGWTDTQYF. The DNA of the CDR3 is TGTGCTAGCAGCCTTACACAGGGGTGGACAGATACGCAGTATTTT. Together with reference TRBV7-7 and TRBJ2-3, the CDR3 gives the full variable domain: GAGVSQSPRYKVTKRGQDVTLRCDPISSHATLYWYQQALGQGPEFLTYFNYEAQPDKSGLPSDRFSAERPEGSISTLTIQRTEQRDSAMYRCASSLTQGWTDTQYFGPGTRLTVL.

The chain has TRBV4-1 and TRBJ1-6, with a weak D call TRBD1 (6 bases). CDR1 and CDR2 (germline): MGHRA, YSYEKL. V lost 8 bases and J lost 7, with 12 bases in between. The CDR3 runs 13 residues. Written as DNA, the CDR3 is TGCGCCAGCGGGGGACAAATAAATTCACCCCTCCACTTT. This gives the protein CASGGQINSPLHF.

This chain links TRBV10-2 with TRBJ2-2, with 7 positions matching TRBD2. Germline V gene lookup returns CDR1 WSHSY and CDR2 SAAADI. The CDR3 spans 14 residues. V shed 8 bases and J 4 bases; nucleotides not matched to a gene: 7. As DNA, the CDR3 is TGCGCCAGCCTCTCTGGGGGGGGCACCGGGGAGCTGTTTTTT. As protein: CASLSGGGTGELFF.

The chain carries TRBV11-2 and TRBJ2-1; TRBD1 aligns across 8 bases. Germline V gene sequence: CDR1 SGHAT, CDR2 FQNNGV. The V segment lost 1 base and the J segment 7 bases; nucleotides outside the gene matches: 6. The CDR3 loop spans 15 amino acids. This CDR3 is CASSLVSDRENEQFF. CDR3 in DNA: TGTGCCAGCAGCTTAGTCTCGGACAGGGAGAATGAGCAGTTCTTC.

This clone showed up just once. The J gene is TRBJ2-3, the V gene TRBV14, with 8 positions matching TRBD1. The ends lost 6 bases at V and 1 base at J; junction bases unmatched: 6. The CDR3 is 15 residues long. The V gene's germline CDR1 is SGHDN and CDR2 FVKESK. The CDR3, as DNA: TGTGCCAGCAGGGGAAGGGGACAGGGCACAGATACGCAGTATTTT. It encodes CASRGRGQGTDTQYF.

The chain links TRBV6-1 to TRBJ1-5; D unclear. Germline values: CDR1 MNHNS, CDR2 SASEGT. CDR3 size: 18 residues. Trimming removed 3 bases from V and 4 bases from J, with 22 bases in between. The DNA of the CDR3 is TGTGCCAGCAGTGAGTGGGAAGATCGGGCAGAGGGAAATCAGCCCCAGCATTTT. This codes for CASSEWEDRAEGNQPQHF.

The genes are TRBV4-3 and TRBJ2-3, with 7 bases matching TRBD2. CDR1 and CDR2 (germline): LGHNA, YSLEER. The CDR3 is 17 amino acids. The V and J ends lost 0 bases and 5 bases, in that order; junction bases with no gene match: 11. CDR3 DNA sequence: TGCGCCAGCAGCCAAGATCGTGAGGGACTATACCAAGATACGCAGTATTTT. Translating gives CASSQDREGLYQDTQYF.

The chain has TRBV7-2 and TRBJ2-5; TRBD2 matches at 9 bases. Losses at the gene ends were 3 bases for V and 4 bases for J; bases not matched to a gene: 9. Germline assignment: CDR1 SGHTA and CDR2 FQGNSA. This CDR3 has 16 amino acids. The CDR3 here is CASSFSRGGQGETQYF. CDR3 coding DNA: TGTGCCAGCAGCTTTTCGCGGGGGGGCCAGGGAGAGACCCAGTACTTC.

The CDR3 loop is CASSKPERTGTYGYTF. CDR3 sequence (DNA): TGTGCCAGCAGCAAACCCGAGAGGACAGGGACCTATGGCTACACCTTC. V usage is TRBV7-2 and J usage is TRBJ1-2; TRBD1 aligns across 8 bases. The germline gives CDR1 SGHTA, CDR2 FQGNSA. V lost 5 bases, J lost 4 bases, and 12 bases stayed unmatched. The CDR3 has 16 amino acids. Together with reference TRBV7-2 and TRBJ1-2, the CDR3 gives the full variable domain: GAGVSQSPSNKVTEKGKDVELRCDPISGHTALYWYRQSLGQGLEFLIYFQGNSAPDKSGLPSDRFSAERTGGSVSTLTIQRTQQEDSAVYLCASSKPERTGTYGYTFGSGTRLTVV.

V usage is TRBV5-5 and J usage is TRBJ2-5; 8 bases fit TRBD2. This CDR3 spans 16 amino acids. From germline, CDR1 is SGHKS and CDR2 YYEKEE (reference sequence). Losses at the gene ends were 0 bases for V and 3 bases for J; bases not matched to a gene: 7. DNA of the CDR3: TGTGCCAGCAGCTTGGCCGGGGGGGCAGGCGAAGAGACCCAGTACTTC. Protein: CASSLAGGAGEETQYF. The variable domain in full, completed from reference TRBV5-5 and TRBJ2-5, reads DAGVTQSPTHLIKTRGQQVTLRCSPISGHKSVSWYQQVLGQGPQFIFQYYEKEERGRGNFPDRFSARQFPNYSSELNVNALLLGDSALYLCASSLAGGAGEETQYFGPGTRLLVL.

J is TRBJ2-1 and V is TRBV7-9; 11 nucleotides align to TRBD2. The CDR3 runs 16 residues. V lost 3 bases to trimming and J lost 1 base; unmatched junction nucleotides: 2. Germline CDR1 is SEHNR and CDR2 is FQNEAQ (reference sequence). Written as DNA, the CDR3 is TGTGCCAGCAGCTTTAGCGGGGGGGAGTCCTACAATGAGCAGTTCTTC. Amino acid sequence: CASSFSGGESYNEQFF.

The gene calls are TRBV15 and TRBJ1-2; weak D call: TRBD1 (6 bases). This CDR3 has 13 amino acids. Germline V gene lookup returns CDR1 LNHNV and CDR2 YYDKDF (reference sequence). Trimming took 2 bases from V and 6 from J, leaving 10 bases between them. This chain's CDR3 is CATSRQGNHGYTF. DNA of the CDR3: TGTGCCACCAGCAGACAGGGGAATCATGGCTACACCTTC.

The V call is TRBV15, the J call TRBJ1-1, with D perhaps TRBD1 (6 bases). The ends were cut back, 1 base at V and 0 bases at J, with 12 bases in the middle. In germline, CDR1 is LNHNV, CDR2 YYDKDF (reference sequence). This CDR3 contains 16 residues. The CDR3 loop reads CATSRALGQLNTEAFF. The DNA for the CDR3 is TGTGCCACCAGCAGAGCTCTCGGACAGCTGAACACTGAAGCTTTCTTT.

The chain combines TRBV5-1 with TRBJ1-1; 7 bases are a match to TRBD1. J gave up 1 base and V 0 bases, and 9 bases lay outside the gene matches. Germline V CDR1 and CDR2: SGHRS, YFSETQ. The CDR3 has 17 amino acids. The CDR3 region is CASSLGPRQGGNTEAFF. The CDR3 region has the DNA TGCGCCAGCAGCTTGGGGCCTCGACAGGGCGGGAACACTGAAGCTTTCTTT.

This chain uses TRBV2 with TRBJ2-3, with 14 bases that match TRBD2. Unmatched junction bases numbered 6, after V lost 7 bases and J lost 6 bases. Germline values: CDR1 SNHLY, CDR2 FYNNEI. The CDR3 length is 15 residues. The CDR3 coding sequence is TGTGCCAGCACCCGACTAGCGGGGGGGTGGGATACGCAGTATTTT. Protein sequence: CASTRLAGGWDTQYF.

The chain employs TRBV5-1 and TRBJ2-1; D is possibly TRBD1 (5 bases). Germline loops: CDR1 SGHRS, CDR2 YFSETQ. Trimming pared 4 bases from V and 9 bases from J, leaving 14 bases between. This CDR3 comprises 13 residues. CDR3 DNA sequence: TGCGCCAGCAGCCGGACATTCGGCGGTGAGCAGTTCTTC. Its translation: CASSRTFGGEQFF.

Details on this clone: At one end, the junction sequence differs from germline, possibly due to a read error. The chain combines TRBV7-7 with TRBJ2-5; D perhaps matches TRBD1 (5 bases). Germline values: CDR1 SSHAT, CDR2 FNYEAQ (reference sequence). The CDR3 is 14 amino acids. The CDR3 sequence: CASSAQGGQETQYF. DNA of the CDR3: TGTGCTAGCAGCGCCCAGGGTGGGCAAGAGACCCAGTACTTC. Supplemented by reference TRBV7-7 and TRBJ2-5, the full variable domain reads GAGVSQSPRYKVTKRGQDVTLRCDPISSHATLYWYQQALGQGPEFLTYFNYEAQPDKSGLPSDRFSAERPEGSISTLTIQRTEQRDSAMYRCASSAQGGQETQYFGPGTRLLVL.

The CDR3 nucleotides read TGTGCCAGCAGCTTAGCTCGGGGATACACTGAAGCTTTCTTT. Its translation is CASSLARGYTEAFF. The V call is TRBV7-2, the J call TRBJ1-1; unclear D gene. The CDR3 spans 14 residues. CDR1 is SGHTA, CDR2 FQGNSA, per germline. Trimming shortened V by 0 bases and J by 3 bases, and 8 bases separated the two germline ends.

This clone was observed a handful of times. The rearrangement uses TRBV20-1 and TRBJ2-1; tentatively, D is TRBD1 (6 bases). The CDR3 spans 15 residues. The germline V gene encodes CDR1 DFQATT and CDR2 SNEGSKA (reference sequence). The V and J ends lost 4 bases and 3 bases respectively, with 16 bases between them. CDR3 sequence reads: CSATDSGDLYNEQFF. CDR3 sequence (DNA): TGCAGTGCTACTGACTCAGGGGATCTCTACAATGAGCAGTTCTTC.

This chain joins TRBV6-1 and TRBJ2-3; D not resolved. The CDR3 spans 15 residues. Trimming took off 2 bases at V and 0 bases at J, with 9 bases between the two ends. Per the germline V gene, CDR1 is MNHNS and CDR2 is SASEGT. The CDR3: CASSEQTTSTDTQYF. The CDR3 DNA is TGTGCCAGCAGTGAACAAACGACTAGCACAGATACGCAGTATTTT.

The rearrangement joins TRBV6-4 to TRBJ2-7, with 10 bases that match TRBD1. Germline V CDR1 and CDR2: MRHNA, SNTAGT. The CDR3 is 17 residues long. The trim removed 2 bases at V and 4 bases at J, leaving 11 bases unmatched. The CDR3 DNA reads TGTGCCAGCAGTGACACCCCCGGGACAGGGGACCATTACGAGCAGTACGTC. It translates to CASSDTPGTGDHYEQYV.

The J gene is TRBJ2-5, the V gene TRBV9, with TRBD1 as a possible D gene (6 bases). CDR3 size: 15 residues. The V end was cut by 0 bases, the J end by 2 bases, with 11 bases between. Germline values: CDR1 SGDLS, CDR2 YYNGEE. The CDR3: CASSVGPGTQETQYF. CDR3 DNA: TGTGCCAGCAGCGTAGGCCCAGGGACACAAGAGACCCAGTACTTC.

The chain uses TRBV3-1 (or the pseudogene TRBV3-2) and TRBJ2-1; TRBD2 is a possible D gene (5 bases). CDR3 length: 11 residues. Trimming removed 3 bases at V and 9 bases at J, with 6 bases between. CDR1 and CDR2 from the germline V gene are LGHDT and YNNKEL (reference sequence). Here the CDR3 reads CASSHEGEQFF. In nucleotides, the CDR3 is TGTGCCAGCAGCCATGAGGGTGAGCAGTTCTTC.

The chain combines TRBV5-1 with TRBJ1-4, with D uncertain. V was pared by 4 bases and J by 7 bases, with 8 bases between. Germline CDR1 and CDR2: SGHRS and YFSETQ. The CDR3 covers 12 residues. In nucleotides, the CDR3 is TGCGCCAGCAGCCGGGAGGGTGAAAAACTGTTTTTT. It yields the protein CASSREGEKLFF. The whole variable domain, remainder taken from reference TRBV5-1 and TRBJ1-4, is KAGVTQTPRYLIKTRGQQVTLSCSPISGHRSVSWYQQTPGQGLQFLFEYFSETQRNKGNFPGRFSGRQFSNSRSEMNVSTLELGDSALYLCASSREGEKLFFGSGTQLSVL.

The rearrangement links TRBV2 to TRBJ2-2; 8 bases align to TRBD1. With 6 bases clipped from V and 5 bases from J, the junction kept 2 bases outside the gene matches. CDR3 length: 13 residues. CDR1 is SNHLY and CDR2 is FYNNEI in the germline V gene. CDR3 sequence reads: CASRRQGTGELFF. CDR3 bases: TGTGCCAGCAGGAGACAGGGGACCGGGGAGCTGTTTTTT.

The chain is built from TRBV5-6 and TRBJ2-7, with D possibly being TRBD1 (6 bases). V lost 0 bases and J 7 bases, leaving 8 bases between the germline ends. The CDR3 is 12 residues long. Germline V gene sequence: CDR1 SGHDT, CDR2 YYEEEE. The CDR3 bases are TGTGCCAGCAGCTTGGGGACAGCAGAGCAGTACGTC. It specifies CASSLGTAEQYV.

The CDR3 DNA sequence: TGTGCCAGCAGCCAAGATTGGAGCGGGGGGGCCAAAAATGAGCAGTTCTTC. Its protein is CASSQDWSGGAKNEQFF. The chain carries TRBV14 and TRBJ2-1; 10 positions agree with TRBD2. CDR1 SGHDN and CDR2 FVKESK come from the germline V gene. The CDR3 is made up of 17 amino acids. With 0 bases clipped from V and 7 bases from J, the junction kept 9 bases outside the gene matches.

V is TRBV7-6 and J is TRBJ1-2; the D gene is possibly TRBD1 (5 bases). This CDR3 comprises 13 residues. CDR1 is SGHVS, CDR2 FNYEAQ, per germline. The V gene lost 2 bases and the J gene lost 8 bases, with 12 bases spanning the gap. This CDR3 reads CASSLIPGQGYTF. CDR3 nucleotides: TGTGCCAGCAGCTTAATCCCAGGGCAGGGCTACACCTTC.

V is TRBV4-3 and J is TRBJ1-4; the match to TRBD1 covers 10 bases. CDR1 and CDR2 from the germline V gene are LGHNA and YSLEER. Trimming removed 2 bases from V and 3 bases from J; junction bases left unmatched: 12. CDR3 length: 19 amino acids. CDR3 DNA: TGCGCCAGCAGCCAAAATTCGCGGGACAGGGGATTTGCTAATGAAAAACTGTTTTTT. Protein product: CASSQNSRDRGFANEKLFF.

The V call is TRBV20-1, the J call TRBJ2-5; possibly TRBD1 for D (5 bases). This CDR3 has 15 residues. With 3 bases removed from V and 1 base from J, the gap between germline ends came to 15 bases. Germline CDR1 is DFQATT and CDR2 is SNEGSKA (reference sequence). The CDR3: CSASFGLTVQETQYF. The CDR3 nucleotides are TGCAGTGCTAGTTTTGGTTTGACAGTCCAAGAGACCCAGTACTTC.

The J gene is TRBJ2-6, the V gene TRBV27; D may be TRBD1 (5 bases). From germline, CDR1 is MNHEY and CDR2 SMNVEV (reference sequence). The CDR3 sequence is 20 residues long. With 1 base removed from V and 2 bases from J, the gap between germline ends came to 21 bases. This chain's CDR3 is CASSLWGPQSPPPGANVLTF. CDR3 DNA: TGTGCCAGCAGTTTATGGGGCCCCCAGAGTCCCCCTCCTGGGGCCAACGTCCTGACTTTC.